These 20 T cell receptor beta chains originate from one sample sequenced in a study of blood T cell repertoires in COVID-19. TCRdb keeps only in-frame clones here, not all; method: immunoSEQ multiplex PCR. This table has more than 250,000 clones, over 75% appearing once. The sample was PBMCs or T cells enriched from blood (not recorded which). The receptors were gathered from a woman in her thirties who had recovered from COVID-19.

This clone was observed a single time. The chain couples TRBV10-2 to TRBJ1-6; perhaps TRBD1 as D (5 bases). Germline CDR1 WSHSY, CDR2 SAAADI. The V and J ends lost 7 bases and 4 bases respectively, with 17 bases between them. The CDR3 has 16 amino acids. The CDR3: CASTEDIYLYNSPLHF. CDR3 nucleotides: TGCGCCAGCACCGAGGACATCTACCTTTATAATTCACCCCTCCACTTT.

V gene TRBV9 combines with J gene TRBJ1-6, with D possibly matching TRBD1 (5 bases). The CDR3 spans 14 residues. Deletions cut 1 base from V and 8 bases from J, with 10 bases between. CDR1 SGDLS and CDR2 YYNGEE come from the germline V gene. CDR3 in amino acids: CASSVSGGDSPLHF. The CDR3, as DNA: TGTGCCAGCAGCGTATCGGGGGGGGATTCACCCCTCCACTTT.

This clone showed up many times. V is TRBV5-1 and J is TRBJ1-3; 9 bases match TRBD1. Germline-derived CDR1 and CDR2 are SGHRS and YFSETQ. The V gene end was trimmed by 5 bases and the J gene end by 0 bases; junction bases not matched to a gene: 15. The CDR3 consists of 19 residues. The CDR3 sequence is CASRFGTGSLKASGNTIYF. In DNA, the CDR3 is TGCGCCAGCAGATTCGGGACAGGGAGCCTAAAGGCCTCTGGAAACACCATATATTTT.

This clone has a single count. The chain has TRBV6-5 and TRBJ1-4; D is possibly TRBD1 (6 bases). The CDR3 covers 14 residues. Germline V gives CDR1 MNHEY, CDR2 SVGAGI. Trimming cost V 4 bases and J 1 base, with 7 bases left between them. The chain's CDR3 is CASSSGETNEKLFF. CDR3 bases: TGTGCCAGCAGTTCAGGGGAAACTAATGAAAAACTGTTTTTT.

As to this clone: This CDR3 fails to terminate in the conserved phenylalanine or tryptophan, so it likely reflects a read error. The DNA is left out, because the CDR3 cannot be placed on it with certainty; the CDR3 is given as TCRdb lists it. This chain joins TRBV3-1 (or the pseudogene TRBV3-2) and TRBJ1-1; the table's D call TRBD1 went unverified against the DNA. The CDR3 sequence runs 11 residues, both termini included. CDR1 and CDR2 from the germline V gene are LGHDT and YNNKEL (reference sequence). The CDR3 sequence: CASSQGGHIRL.

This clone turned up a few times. This CDR3 is CASSQDYSGSYGYTF. The CDR3 region has the DNA TGTGCCAGCAGCCAAGATTATTCAGGGTCCTATGGCTACACCTTC. This sequence joins TRBV3-1 (or the pseudogene TRBV3-2) and TRBJ1-2; a possible D gene is TRBD1 (5 bases). Trimming removed 0 bases from V and 4 bases from J, with 12 bases in between. Looked up from germline, CDR1 is LGHDT and CDR2 is YNNKEL (reference sequence). The CDR3 covers 15 residues.

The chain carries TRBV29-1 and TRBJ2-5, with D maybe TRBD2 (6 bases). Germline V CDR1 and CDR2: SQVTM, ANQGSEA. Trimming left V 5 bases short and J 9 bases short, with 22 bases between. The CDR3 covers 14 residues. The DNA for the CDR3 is TGCAGCGTTTTGGGGGGTCGAGAGTCTGAAGCCCAGTACTTC. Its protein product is CSVLGGRESEAQYF. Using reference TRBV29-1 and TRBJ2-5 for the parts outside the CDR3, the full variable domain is SAVISQKPSRDICQRGTSLTIQCQVDSQVTMMFWYRQQPGQSLTLIATANQGSEATYESGFVIDKFPISRPNLTFSTLTVSNMSPEDSSIYLCSVLGGRESEAQYFGPGTRLLVL.

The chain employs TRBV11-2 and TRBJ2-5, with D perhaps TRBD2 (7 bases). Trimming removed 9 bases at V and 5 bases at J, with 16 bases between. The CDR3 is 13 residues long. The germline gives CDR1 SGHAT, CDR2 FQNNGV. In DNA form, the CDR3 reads TGTGCCAGTCGAGGGGGGGCCGGGGAGACCCAGTACTTC. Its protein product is CASRGGAGETQYF.

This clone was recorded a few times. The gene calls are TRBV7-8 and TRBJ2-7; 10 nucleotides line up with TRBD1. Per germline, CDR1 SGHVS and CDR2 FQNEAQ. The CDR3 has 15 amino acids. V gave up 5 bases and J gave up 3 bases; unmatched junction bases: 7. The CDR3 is CASSQVTGGYYEQYF. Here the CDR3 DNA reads TGTGCCAGCAGCCAAGTGACAGGGGGCTACTACGAGCAGTACTTC.

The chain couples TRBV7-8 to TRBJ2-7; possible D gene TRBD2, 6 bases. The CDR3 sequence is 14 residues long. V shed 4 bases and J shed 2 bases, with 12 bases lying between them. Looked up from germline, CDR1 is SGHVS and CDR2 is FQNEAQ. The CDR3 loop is CASSSTGSTYEQYF. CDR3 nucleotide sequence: TGTGCCAGCAGCTCGACCGGGAGTACCTACGAGCAGTACTTC.

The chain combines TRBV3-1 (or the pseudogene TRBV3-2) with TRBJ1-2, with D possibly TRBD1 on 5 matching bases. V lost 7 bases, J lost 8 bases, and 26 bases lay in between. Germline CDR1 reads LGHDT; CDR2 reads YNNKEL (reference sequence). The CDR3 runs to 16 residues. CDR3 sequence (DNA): TGTGCCAGCAAGCCCGGGGGGGTACTATCTGCGTTGGGCTACACCTTC. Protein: CASKPGGVLSALGYTF.

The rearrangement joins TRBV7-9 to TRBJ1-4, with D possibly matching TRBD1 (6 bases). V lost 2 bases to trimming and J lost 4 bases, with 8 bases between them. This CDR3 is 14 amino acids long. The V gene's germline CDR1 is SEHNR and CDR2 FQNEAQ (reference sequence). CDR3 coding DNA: TGTGCCAGCAGCTTAAACAGGGTTAATGAAAAACTGTTTTTT. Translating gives CASSLNRVNEKLFF.

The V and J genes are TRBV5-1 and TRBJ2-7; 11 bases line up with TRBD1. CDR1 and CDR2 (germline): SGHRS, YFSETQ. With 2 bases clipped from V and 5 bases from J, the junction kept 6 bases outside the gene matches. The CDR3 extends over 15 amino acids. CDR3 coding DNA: TGCGCCAGCAGCTTTAGGGACAGGGGGAAGGACGAGCAGTACTTC. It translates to CASSFRDRGKDEQYF.

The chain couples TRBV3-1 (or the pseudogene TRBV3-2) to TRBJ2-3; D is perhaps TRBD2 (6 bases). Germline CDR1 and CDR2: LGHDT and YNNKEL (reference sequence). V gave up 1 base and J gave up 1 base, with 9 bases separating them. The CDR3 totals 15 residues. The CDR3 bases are TGTGCCAGCAGCCAAGCTCCGGGGGGCACAGATACGCAGTATTTT. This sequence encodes CASSQAPGGTDTQYF.

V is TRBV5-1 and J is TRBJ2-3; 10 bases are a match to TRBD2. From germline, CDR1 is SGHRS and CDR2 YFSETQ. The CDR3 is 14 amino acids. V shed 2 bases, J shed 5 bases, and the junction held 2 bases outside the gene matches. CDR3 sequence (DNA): TGCGCCAGCAGCTTAGCGGGGGGGTTAGATACGCAGTATTTT. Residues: CASSLAGGLDTQYF.

The CDR3 DNA follows: TGTGCCATCAGCCCCCAGGGTTATAACTATGGCTACACCTTC. Translation gives CAISPQGYNYGYTF. This sequence joins TRBV10-3 and TRBJ1-2, with D possibly TRBD1 on 5 matching bases. The V gene's germline CDR1 is ENHRY and CDR2 SYGVKD. The CDR3 extends over 14 amino acids. V lost 6 bases and J lost 1, with 12 bases in between.

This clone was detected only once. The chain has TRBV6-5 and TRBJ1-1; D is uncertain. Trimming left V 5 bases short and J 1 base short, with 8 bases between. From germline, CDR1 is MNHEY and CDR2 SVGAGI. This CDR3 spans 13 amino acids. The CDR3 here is CASSTRQNTEAFF. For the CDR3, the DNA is TGTGCCAGCAGTACCCGACAGAACACTGAAGCTTTCTTT.

The CDR3 protein is CASSGPDRGGYTF. The CDR3 bases are TGTGCCAGCAGCGGGCCGGACAGGGGTGGCTACACCTTC. The V call is TRBV7-3, the J call TRBJ1-2; TRBD1 aligns across 9 bases. Trimming at V came to 5 bases and at J to 7 bases, leaving 5 bases not matched to a gene. CDR1 and CDR2 (germline): SGHTA, FQGTGA. The CDR3 length is 13 residues.

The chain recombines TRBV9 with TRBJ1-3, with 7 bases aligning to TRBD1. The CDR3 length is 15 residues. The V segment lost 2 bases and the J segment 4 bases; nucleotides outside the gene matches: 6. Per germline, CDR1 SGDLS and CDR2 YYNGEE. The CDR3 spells CASSVLGGGGNTIYF. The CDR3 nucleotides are TGTGCCAGCAGCGTCCTAGGGGGCGGAGGAAACACCATATATTTT.

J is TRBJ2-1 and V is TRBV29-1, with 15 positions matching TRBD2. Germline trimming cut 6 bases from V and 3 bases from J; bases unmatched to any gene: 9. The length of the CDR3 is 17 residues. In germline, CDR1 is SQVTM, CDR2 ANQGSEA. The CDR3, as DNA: TGCAGCGTCGTCCCGGGACTAGCGGGGGGATACTACAATGAGCAGTTCTTC. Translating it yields CSVVPGLAGGYYNEQFF.